This passage covers 3 T cell receptor beta chains from one sample sequenced in a study of T cells expressing NK-cell markers. Reanalyzing the 5' RACE reads, TCRdb keeps one entry per CDR3 protein, without DNA. The sample table includes 550,000 or so distinct CDR3 sequences. Sequenced sample: blood T cells: a sorted CD56 or NKG2C T cell subset, CD4+ or CD8+ T cells, or bulk PBMC T cells (not recorded which). The receptors derive from a man aged 18 to 30 in good health.

This chain connects TRBV6-5 to TRBJ1-6; the D gene TCRdb calls, TRBD1, cannot be checked with no DNA. Germline V gives CDR1 MNHEY, CDR2 SVGAGI. The CDR3 sequence is 17 residues long. Here the CDR3 reads CASSYSGQGLPYSPLHF.

The chain employs TRBV12-3 or TRBV12-4 and TRBJ2-3; TCRdb gives TRBD2 as the D gene, but with no DNA this cannot be confirmed. This CDR3 has 15 residues. CDR3 loop: CASTETSSRTDTQYF.

The chain employs TRBV24-1 and TRBJ2-1; TCRdb picks TRBD1, but there is no DNA to check that call. The CDR3 is 17 amino acids. Germline-derived CDR1 and CDR2 are KGHDR and SFDVKD. This CDR3 is CATSDAGTGASHNEQFF.